The 28 T cell receptor beta chains below all came from one sample that was sequenced in a study of graft-versus-host responses after intestinal transplantation (dated by TCRdb to 2020 to 2022). Library prep was done by the immunoSEQ multiplex PCR assay. TCRdb obtained this table from immuneACCESS and retained in-frame rearrangements with V and J assigned. These tables miss some clones; where compared with another copy, unresolved V genes account for less than half of the shortfall, and the remainder is unexplained. The table for this sample lists about 120,000 clones; just over 90% of them were counted only once. 0.5% to 0.6% of the sample rests with the top ten. Read against the paper, the sample's time point label means: cells obtained before transplantation from donor or recipient. These receptors are not linked to any known antigen. The sequencing used unstimulated CD8+ T cells sorted from spleen or lymph node cells, collected before intestinal transplant. All receptors derive from a human donor who received an intestinal transplant.

This sequence joins TRBV15 and TRBJ2-1, with a tentative D call TRBD2 (5 bases). The V end lost 3 bases, the J end lost 7 bases, and 10 bases lay between the germline ends. The CDR3 consists of 13 residues. Germline CDR1 and CDR2: LNHNV and YYDKDF (reference sequence). CDR3: CATSRISGNEQFF. For the CDR3, the DNA is TGTGCCACCAGCAGGATCAGCGGAAATGAGCAGTTCTTC. The entire variable domain, with the rest obtained from reference TRBV15 and TRBJ2-1, is as follows: DAMVIQNPRYQVTQFGKPVTLSCSQTLNHNVMYWYQQKSSQAPKLLFHYYDKDFNNEADTPDNFQSRRPNTSFCFLDIRSPGLGDTAMYLCATSRISGNEQFFGPGTRLTVL.

The rearrangement joins TRBV7-9 to TRBJ1-2, with 10 bases matching TRBD1. This CDR3 spans 13 amino acids. Germline lookup yields CDR1 SEHNR and CDR2 FQNEAQ (reference sequence). The J segment lost 7 bases and the V segment lost 5 bases, leaving 4 bases of the junction unmatched. CDR3 in DNA: TGTGCCAGCAGCCTAGACAGGGGGCCTGGCTACACCTTC. It yields the protein CASSLDRGPGYTF.

This chain joins TRBV2 and TRBJ2-7; a weak D match, TRBD2 (6 bases). V was shortened by 8 bases and J by 6 bases, with 20 bases between the two germline ends. The CDR3 totals 14 residues. Germline lookup yields CDR1 SNHLY and CDR2 FYNNEI. The CDR3, as DNA: TGTGCCAGCTTCGGGACTGATCGTTTGGGCGAGCAGTACTTC. Protein: CASFGTDRLGEQYF.

The chain couples TRBV11-2 to TRBJ2-7, with 10 bases matching TRBD2. With V trimmed by 3 bases and J by 3 bases, 2 bases remained unmatched. Germline lookup yields CDR1 SGHAT and CDR2 FQNNGV. This CDR3 is 14 amino acids long. The CDR3 DNA reads as TGTGCCAGCAGCTTCACTAGCGGGAACTACGAGCAGTACTTC. It encodes CASSFTSGNYEQYF.

The table lists this clone with a count of one. The chain carries TRBV2 and TRBJ2-7, with a tentative D call TRBD2 (6 bases). The germline CDR1 and CDR2 sequences are SNHLY and FYNNEI. There are 13 residues in the CDR3. V shed 4 bases and J shed 3 bases, with 10 bases lying between them. CDR3 coding DNA: TGTGCCAGCAGTGGGGACTTCTACTACGAGCAGTACTTC. Translating gives CASSGDFYYEQYF.

CDR3 in DNA: TGTGCCAGCAGCGAAAGCAAGACAGGGATCTACGAGCAGTACTTC. It yields the protein CASSESKTGIYEQYF. The chain joins TRBV7-3 to TRBJ2-7, with 7 bases lining up with TRBD1. The CDR3 has 15 residues. V was clipped by 5 bases and J by 3 bases; unmatched bases: 10. Germline loops: CDR1 SGHTA, CDR2 FQGTGA.

J is TRBJ1-2 and V is TRBV4-1; no definite D call. The CDR3 is 15 residues long. V was shortened by 2 bases and J by 3 bases, with 13 bases between the two germline ends. Germline loops: CDR1 MGHRA, CDR2 YSYEKL. The CDR3 sequence is CASSQKRGGDYGYTF. The CDR3 DNA follows: TGCGCCAGCAGCCAAAAGAGAGGTGGGGACTATGGCTACACCTTC.

The chain carries TRBV5-4 and TRBJ2-7; D assignment may be TRBD1 or TRBD2 (5 bases each). The V and J ends lost 4 bases and 7 bases respectively, with 15 bases between them. The CDR3 runs 13 residues. Per the germline V gene, CDR1 is SGHNT and CDR2 is YYREEE (reference sequence). This CDR3 is CASSGSGGEEQYF. Written as DNA, the CDR3 is TGTGCCAGCAGCGGGAGTGGGGGTGAAGAGCAGTACTTC.

This clone is a singleton in its sample. This chain joins TRBV27 and TRBJ2-2; D is undetermined. V was trimmed by 2 bases and J by 6 bases, leaving 10 bases between them. The CDR3 covers 14 residues. Per the germline V gene, CDR1 is MNHEY and CDR2 is SMNVEV (reference sequence). CDR3 amino acids: CASSLAGRPGELFF. CDR3 DNA: TGTGCCAGCAGTTTAGCCGGGCGACCCGGGGAGCTGTTTTTT.

The chain has TRBV7-2 and TRBJ2-5; 10 nucleotides align to TRBD2. V trimming: 2 bases; J trimming: 5 bases; junction bases outside the gene matches: 8. Germline CDR1 is SGHTA and CDR2 is FQGNSA. This CDR3 has 16 amino acids. In DNA, the CDR3 is TGTGCCAGCAGCTTACGTCAGCGGGAGGGCGTTGAGACCCAGTACTTC. It specifies CASSLRQREGVETQYF.

The chain has TRBV23-1 and TRBJ2-7, with 7 bases that match TRBD2. TRBV23-1 is annotated as an ORF whose role is uncertain. The V segment lost 6 bases and the J segment 0 bases; nucleotides outside the gene matches: 14. The CDR3 runs 17 residues. The CDR3: CASSPGEREGVSYEQYF. DNA for the CDR3: TGCGCCAGCAGCCCCGGCGAGCGGGAAGGGGTCTCCTACGAGCAGTACTTC.

This chain joins TRBV5-1 and TRBJ2-7; D gene uncertain. Germline CDR1 reads SGHRS; CDR2 reads YFSETQ. V shed 3 bases and J shed 7 bases, with 17 bases lying between them. CDR3 length: 14 amino acids. CDR3 in amino acids: CASSSRHARREQYF. The CDR3 nucleotides read TGCGCCAGCAGCTCCAGGCACGCACGTCGTGAGCAGTACTTC.

This chain joins TRBV28 and TRBJ2-7; the D gene is possibly TRBD2 (5 bases). This CDR3 has 15 amino acids. Germline V lookup: CDR1 MDHEN, CDR2 SYDVKM. V dropped 3 bases and J dropped 6 bases, with 18 bases sitting between them. The CDR3 sequence is CASSLVRRGRGEQYF. CDR3 sequence (DNA): TGTGCCAGCAGTTTGGTTCGACGCGGTCGGGGCGAGCAGTACTTC.

The chain has TRBV11-2 and TRBJ1-1, with D uncertain. Germline values: CDR1 SGHAT, CDR2 FQNNGV. This CDR3 comprises 11 residues. The V and J ends lost 4 bases and 11 bases respectively, with 11 bases between them. For the CDR3, the DNA is TGTGCCAGCAGCTCTCTCGGATTGGCTTTCTTT. It specifies CASSSLGLAFF.

The V and J genes are TRBV7-3 and TRBJ1-1, with TRBD1 as a possible D gene (5 bases). Deletions cut 1 base from V and 1 base from J, with 10 bases between. Germline V CDR1 and CDR2: SGHTA, FQGTGA. This CDR3 is built from 15 residues. The CDR3 sequence is CASSLIGGGNTEAFF. The CDR3 bases are TGTGCCAGCAGCTTAATAGGCGGGGGGAACACTGAAGCTTTCTTT.

The CDR3 coding sequence is TGTGCCAGCAGCTCCCGACAGACCTCCAATCAGCCCCAGCATTTT. This gives the protein CASSSRQTSNQPQHF. The chain joins TRBV7-8 to TRBJ1-5; maybe TRBD1 (5 bases). The ends were cut back, 4 bases at V and 3 bases at J, with 13 bases in the middle. Germline V gene sequence: CDR1 SGHVS, CDR2 FQNEAQ. The length of the CDR3 is 15 residues.

The rearrangement links TRBV7-6 to TRBJ2-3; 11 bases match TRBD1. Per the germline V gene, CDR1 is SGHVS and CDR2 is FNYEAQ. After removal of 2 bases from V and 4 bases from J, the junction contained 11 bases not matched to a gene. This CDR3 region has 18 residues. The CDR3 DNA follows: TGTGCCAGCAGCTTACTAACCTCGGGACAGGGGGGGGCAGATACGCAGTATTTT. Protein product: CASSLLTSGQGGADTQYF.

This clone was seen a handful of times. This sequence joins TRBV12-5 and TRBJ2-1, with D possibly matching TRBD1 (5 bases). Germline CDR1 and CDR2: LGHNT and FRNRAP. The length of the CDR3 is 12 residues. V was cut by 7 bases and J by 4 bases, with 8 bases left in between. The CDR3 sequence: CASEGLYNEQFF. DNA of the CDR3: TGTGCTAGTGAGGGGTTATACAATGAGCAGTTCTTC.

This sequence joins TRBV4-1 and TRBJ1-6; D might be TRBD1 (6 bases). Trimming removed 1 base from V and 5 bases from J, with 9 bases in between. CDR1 and CDR2 (germline): MGHRA, YSYEKL. This CDR3 contains 15 residues. CDR3 nucleotides: TGCGCCAGCAGCCAAGTTAGACAGGATAATTCACCCCTCCACTTT. Protein sequence: CASSQVRQDNSPLHF.

The J gene is TRBJ2-3, the V gene TRBV9; 7 bases fit TRBD2. This CDR3 is 15 amino acids long. The trim removed 3 bases at V and 2 bases at J, leaving 6 bases unmatched. Germline V gene data show CDR1 as SGDLS and CDR2 as YYNGEE. The DNA of the CDR3 is TGTGCCAGCAGCGCCGGGACTACCATCACAGATACGCAGTATTTT. Its protein is CASSAGTTITDTQYF.

V is TRBV5-6 and J is TRBJ1-5; no clear D gene. The V gene's germline CDR1 is SGHDT and CDR2 YYEEEE. This CDR3 region has 12 residues. V was pared by 2 bases and J by 5 bases, with 5 bases between. The CDR3 sequence is CASSLSDQPQHF. The DNA of the CDR3 is TGTGCCAGCAGCTTATCGGATCAGCCCCAGCATTTT.

This chain connects TRBV4-1 to TRBJ2-1; maybe TRBD1 (5 bases). CDR1 is MGHRA, CDR2 YSYEKL, per germline. The CDR3 covers 15 residues. V gave up 4 bases and J gave up 5 bases, with 15 bases separating them. This CDR3 is CASSPQGTGDNEQFF. The DNA for the CDR3 is TGCGCCAGCAGCCCGCAGGGAACCGGAGACAATGAGCAGTTCTTC.

This clone was counted once. The chain couples TRBV27 to TRBJ1-5; D not resolved. V was trimmed by 4 bases and J by 5 bases, leaving 6 bases between them. Germline assignment: CDR1 MNHEY and CDR2 SMNVEV (reference sequence). This CDR3 is built from 12 residues. CDR3 residues: CASSYNDQPQHF. The CDR3 nucleotides read TGTGCCAGCAGTTACAATGATCAGCCCCAGCATTTT.

The chain recombines TRBV28 with TRBJ2-7, with 7 bases fitting TRBD1. This CDR3 has 16 amino acids. Germline V gene lookup returns CDR1 MDHEN and CDR2 SYDVKM. Losses at the gene ends were 6 bases for V and 2 bases for J; bases not matched to a gene: 13. CDR3 DNA sequence: TGTGCCAGCAGCCCCCTCCGACAGGGCCGTACCTACGAGCAGTACTTC. This translates into CASSPLRQGRTYEQYF.

V and J are TRBV10-3 and TRBJ2-1, with 7 bases identical to TRBD2. CDR3 length equals 16 residues. The V segment lost 2 bases and the J segment 5 bases; nucleotides outside the gene matches: 9. Germline V gives CDR1 ENHRY, CDR2 SYGVKD. The CDR3 sequence: CAISELGWEGNNEQFF. CDR3 coding DNA: TGTGCCATCAGTGAGCTCGGATGGGAGGGAAACAATGAGCAGTTCTTC.

The rearrangement links TRBV4-1 to TRBJ1-5, with D hard to call. Germline CDR1 and CDR2: MGHRA and YSYEKL. The CDR3 is 17 amino acids. Deletions cut 6 bases from V and 1 base from J, with 19 bases between. The CDR3, as DNA: TGCGCCAGCAGTTTTCGTCCCTTAGGCCGGAGCAATCAGCCCCAGCATTTT. This encodes CASSFRPLGRSNQPQHF.

The chain employs TRBV5-1 and TRBJ2-3; D possibly corresponds to TRBD2 (6 bases). This CDR3 region has 15 residues. Germline V gene lookup returns CDR1 SGHRS and CDR2 YFSETQ. The V end was cut by 0 bases, the J end by 7 bases, with 15 bases between. The CDR3 region has the DNA TGCGCCAGCAGCTTGGAGAGCGGGCTAGGGAATACGCAGTATTTT. Residues: CASSLESGLGNTQYF.

The V call is TRBV7-8, the J call TRBJ2-1; no firm D call. CDR3 length equals 14 residues. Germline values: CDR1 SGHVS, CDR2 FQNEAQ. The germline V and J ends were trimmed by 5 bases and 6 bases, with 14 bases remaining between them. In nucleotides, the CDR3 is TGTGCCAGCAGCCTGTCCGCCCCCTCCAATGAGCAGTTCTTC. Translating it yields CASSLSAPSNEQFF.